These 10 T cell receptor beta chains originate from one sample sequenced in a study of blood T cell repertoires in COVID-19. The method was immunoSEQ multiplex PCR; TCRdb's version includes in-frame clones alone and lacks a portion of them. The data show around 300,000 clones, with around 87% seen just once and 3.5% to 4% held by the top ten. Sequenced material: peripheral blood. The receptors come from a woman aged 50 to 65 with active or convalescent COVID-19.

The chain combines TRBV6-2 or TRBV6-3 with TRBJ2-7; 10 nucleotides line up with TRBD2. CDR1 and CDR2 from the germline V gene are MNHEY and SVGEGT. Losses at the gene ends were 0 bases for V and 6 bases for J; bases not matched to a gene: 17. This CDR3 has 19 amino acids. The CDR3 is CASSYSSEGQLAGESEQYF. CDR3 DNA: TGTGCCAGCAGTTACTCTTCCGAGGGGCAGCTAGCGGGAGAAAGCGAGCAGTACTTC.

Written as DNA, the CDR3 is TGTGCCAGCACCCTGGGGGCGACACCCACCAATGAGCAGTTCTTC. Protein product: CASTLGATPTNEQFF. V gene TRBV27 combines with J gene TRBJ2-1; a weak D match, TRBD1 (6 bases). The CDR3 spans 15 residues. The V end lost 7 bases, the J end lost 6 bases, and 19 bases lay between the germline ends. Germline V lookup: CDR1 MNHEY, CDR2 SMNVEV (reference sequence).

As for this clone: This same CDR3 is encoded by further DNA sequences in the sample. This chain connects TRBV6-5 to TRBJ1-2, with 10 bases lining up with TRBD1. This CDR3 has 13 amino acids. The germline V gene has CDR1 MNHEY and CDR2 SVGAGI. V trimming: 5 bases; J trimming: 6 bases; junction bases outside the gene matches: 3. The CDR3 DNA reads as TGTGCCAGCAGTCGCGGGACAGGGGATGGCTACACCTTC. Encoded protein: CASSRGTGDGYTF.

V gene TRBV4-2 combines with J gene TRBJ2-7, with 12 bases fitting TRBD2. V lost 0 bases to trimming and J lost 3 bases; unmatched junction nucleotides: 3. The CDR3 is 16 residues long. The germline gives CDR1 LGHNA, CDR2 YNFKEQ. Written as DNA, the CDR3 is TGTGCCAGCAGCCAAGAACTAGCGGGAGGACTCTACGAGCAGTACTTC. Translating it yields CASSQELAGGLYEQYF.

The chain couples TRBV11-2 to TRBJ2-7; 9 nucleotides match TRBD1. Germline assignment: CDR1 SGHAT and CDR2 FQNNGV. Losses at the gene ends were 5 bases for V and 2 bases for J; bases not matched to a gene: 4. This CDR3 has 14 amino acids. The CDR3 sequence is CASSTRDRAYEQYF. The CDR3 DNA follows: TGTGCCAGCAGCACCCGGGACAGGGCCTACGAGCAGTACTTC.

This sequence joins TRBV30 and TRBJ2-3; a weak D match, TRBD2 (5 bases). The germline V gene encodes CDR1 GTSNPN and CDR2 SVGIG (reference sequence). Trimming stripped 3 bases from V and 0 bases from J, with 13 bases between. The CDR3 is 15 residues long. CDR3 nucleotides: TGTGCCTGGAGCAGGACTCCCCAAAGCACAGATACGCAGTATTTT. Translation gives CAWSRTPQSTDTQYF.

The genes are TRBV3-1 (or the pseudogene TRBV3-2) and TRBJ2-5; the match to TRBD2 covers 12 bases. The germline V gene encodes CDR1 LGHDT and CDR2 YNNKEL (reference sequence). The CDR3 has 18 residues. Germline trimming cut 4 bases from V and 1 base from J; bases unmatched to any gene: 10. CDR3: CASSRLGLAGGPQETQYF. In DNA form, the CDR3 reads TGTGCCAGCAGCCGCCTGGGGCTAGCGGGGGGGCCCCAAGAGACCCAGTACTTC.

The chain has TRBV6-5 and TRBJ2-3; weak D call: TRBD2 (5 bases). With 7 bases removed from V and 0 bases from J, the gap between germline ends came to 11 bases. Germline CDR1 is MNHEY and CDR2 is SVGAGI. This CDR3 region has 14 residues. The CDR3 DNA is TGTGCCAGCAAGGCTAGCCTTAGCACAGATACGCAGTATTTT. Translation: CASKASLSTDTQYF.

The genes are TRBV6-5 and TRBJ1-2; 12 nucleotides agree with TRBD1. The CDR3 sequence is 13 residues long. Germline CDR1 and CDR2: MNHEY and SVGAGI. With V trimmed by 2 bases and J by 8 bases, 0 bases remained unmatched. CDR3 region: CASSYGTGGGYTF. CDR3 bases: TGTGCCAGCAGTTACGGGACAGGGGGCGGCTACACCTTC.

The chain joins TRBV7-9 to TRBJ2-1; 10 nucleotides agree with TRBD2. V was pared by 5 bases and J by 6 bases, with 7 bases of the junction left unmatched. The CDR3 spans 15 residues. The germline gives CDR1 SEHNR, CDR2 FQNEAQ (reference sequence). CDR3 DNA sequence: TGTGCCAGCAGCGCTACCGGGACTAGCGTCAATGAGCAGTTCTTC. It codes for CASSATGTSVNEQFF.